This T cell receptor beta chain is drawn from a study of shared clonotypes between healthy human individuals. Study-level points and caveats: Across a few donors, naive CD4 shared roughly 5.1%, naive CD8 around 3.5%, memory CD4 roughly 2.1%, memory CD8 more than 0.35%. Generation probabilities were higher for clonotypes shared across all four sorted-subset donors than for unshared ones.

CD45RO-negative CD8 cells positively selected for CCR7 made up the naive population, which excluded terminally differentiated effector memory CD45RA+ cells. The CDR3 consists of 15 residues. V shed 3 bases and J shed 1 base, with 13 bases lying between them. Germline V gene sequence: CDR1 SEHNR, CDR2 FQNEAQ (reference sequence). As for this clone: Its antigen is unknown.

An assay was performed, and its level was deep. Libraries were prepared by immunoSEQ multiplex PCR; TCRdb keeps only in-frame clonotypes and omits some of them. The data show hundreds of thousands of clones, more than 95% seen once. V is TRBV7-9 and J is TRBJ2-7; D perhaps matches TRBD2 (7 bases). The sample consisted of naive CD8+ T cells sorted from blood. This receptor was taken from a man aged 25 to 40 in good health. The CDR3 loop is CASSFKGRGSYEQYF. The CDR3 coding sequence is TGTGCCAGCAGCTTTAAGGGGAGGGGGTCCTACGAGCAGTACTTC.